Presented here are 13 T cell receptor beta chains from one specimen sequenced in a study of blood T cell repertoires in COVID-19. This table comes from immunoSEQ multiplex PCR, and its TCRdb copy is limited to in-frame clones, with some not included. Here the sample spans some 240,000 clones, around 90% being singletons. Sequenced input: peripheral blood. The receptors derive from a man in his sixties who had recovered from COVID-19.

J is TRBJ1-5 and V is TRBV19, with D unclear. The CDR3 runs to 13 residues. The V end was cut by 3 bases, the J end by 3 bases, with 6 bases between. Germline-derived CDR1 and CDR2 are LNHDA and SQIVND (reference sequence). CDR3 residues: CASSIGDNQPQHF. CDR3 DNA sequence: TGTGCCAGTAGTATCGGGGACAATCAGCCCCAGCATTTT.

This sequence joins TRBV6-5 and TRBJ2-1, with TRBD1 matching over 9 bases. The CDR3 contains 15 residues. V was clipped by 2 bases and J by 8 bases; unmatched bases: 7. Looked up from germline, CDR1 is MNHEY and CDR2 is SVGAGI. The CDR3 DNA is TGTGCCAGCAGTTACGGACAGGGGCTTAACGATGAGCAGTTCTTC. Translation gives CASSYGQGLNDEQFF.

This clone was seen only once. The genes are TRBV6-6 and TRBJ2-7; a weak D match, TRBD1 (6 bases). The CDR3 consists of 12 residues. Germline V gene lookup returns CDR1 MNHNY and CDR2 SVGAGI (reference sequence). Between the trimmed V and J ends, which lost 7 bases and 3 bases, there was a span of 10 bases. The CDR3 reads CASNQQGYEQYF. Here the CDR3 DNA reads TGTGCCAGCAATCAACAGGGCTACGAGCAGTACTTC.

The V call is TRBV5-1, the J call TRBJ1-2; 10 positions match TRBD1. Germline V gives CDR1 SGHRS, CDR2 YFSETQ. Germline trimming cut 7 bases from V and 4 bases from J; bases unmatched to any gene: 7. The CDR3 is 14 residues long. The CDR3 sequence: CASASGQGVYGYTF. In nucleotides, the CDR3 is TGCGCCAGCGCCTCCGGACAGGGGGTCTATGGCTACACCTTC.

The genes are TRBV7-2 and TRBJ1-6; TRBD1 agrees at 9 bases. CDR1 is SGHTA and CDR2 is FQGNSA in the germline V gene. The CDR3 totals 16 residues. V shed 6 bases, J shed 7 bases, and the junction held 10 bases outside the gene matches. This chain's CDR3 is CASSSRPGQGNSPLHF. CDR3 nucleotides: TGTGCCAGCAGTTCCCGCCCGGGACAGGGAAATTCACCCCTCCACTTT.

The chain combines TRBV9 with TRBJ2-5; D may be TRBD2 (5 bases). Trimming cost V 0 bases and J 5 bases, with 11 bases left between them. Germline V lookup: CDR1 SGDLS, CDR2 YYNGEE. The length of the CDR3 is 14 residues. In DNA, the CDR3 is TGTGCCAGCAGCGTAGCCCCGGGATCTGAGACCCAGTACTTC. Translation: CASSVAPGSETQYF.

The table lists this clone with a count of one. This rearrangement joins TRBV4-1 to TRBJ2-1, with 7 bases fitting TRBD2. The J segment lost 4 bases and the V segment lost 5 bases, leaving 5 bases of the junction unmatched. Germline CDR1 MGHRA, CDR2 YSYEKL. The CDR3 totals 14 residues. The CDR3 DNA follows: TGCGCCAGCAGCGGCGGGAGAGAATACAATGAGCAGTTCTTC. Protein product: CASSGGREYNEQFF.

The rearrangement joins TRBV5-4 to TRBJ1-2, with 10 nucleotides matching TRBD1. V gave up 4 bases and J gave up 6 bases; unmatched junction bases: 9. CDR1 and CDR2 (germline): SGHNT, YYREEE (reference sequence). The CDR3 sequence is 15 residues long. The CDR3, as DNA: TGTGCCAGCAGCCCCCCGGGGACAGGGGTGCATGGCTACACCTTC. It encodes CASSPPGTGVHGYTF.

This clone was seen just once. The V gene is TRBV10-3, the J gene TRBJ2-1; D may be TRBD2 (6 bases). Germline values: CDR1 ENHRY, CDR2 SYGVKD. Trimming removed 6 bases from V and 3 bases from J, with 24 bases in between. The CDR3 consists of 18 residues. The CDR3 nucleotides are TGTGCCATCAGGGGGGACTCTAGGACCAACGAAAACTACAATGAGCAGTTCTTC. This gives the protein CAIRGDSRTNENYNEQFF.

The chain recombines TRBV18 with TRBJ1-1; 9 bases line up with TRBD1. Per germline, CDR1 KGHSH and CDR2 LQKENI. V lost 3 bases to trimming and J lost 1 base; unmatched junction nucleotides: 9. This CDR3 spans 17 amino acids. As DNA, the CDR3 is TGTGCCAGCTCACCGTCGGGAGAGGGACAGGGGAACACTGAAGCTTTCTTT. Translated, it gives CASSPSGEGQGNTEAFF.

The chain links TRBV15 to TRBJ2-7, with 7 bases identical to TRBD1. Per the germline V gene, CDR1 is LNHNV and CDR2 is YYDKDF (reference sequence). This CDR3 contains 16 residues. With 3 bases clipped from V and 2 bases from J, the junction kept 10 bases outside the gene matches. DNA for the CDR3: TGTGCCACCAGCAGGGGGGACAGCACGTCGGCCTACGAGCAGTACTTC. Its protein product is CATSRGDSTSAYEQYF. Combining the CDR3 with reference TRBV15 and TRBJ2-7 gives the whole variable domain DAMVIQNPRYQVTQFGKPVTLSCSQTLNHNVMYWYQQKSSQAPKLLFHYYDKDFNNEADTPDNFQSRRPNTSFCFLDIRSPGLGDTAMYLCATSRGDSTSAYEQYFGPGTRLTVT.

This clone was recorded a few times. The V gene is TRBV6-2 or TRBV6-3, the J gene TRBJ2-3; D is uncertain. CDR1 is MNHEY, CDR2 SVGEGT, per germline. The V gene lost 5 bases and the J gene lost 4 bases, with 7 bases spanning the gap. The CDR3 has 12 amino acids. CDR3 DNA sequence: TGTGCCAGCAGTCCCCCTGCAGATACGCAGTATTTT. This sequence encodes CASSPPADTQYF.

This chain joins TRBV7-3 and TRBJ2-2; the match to TRBD2 covers 8 bases. The germline gives CDR1 SGHTA, CDR2 FQGTGA. The CDR3 is made up of 15 amino acids. V lost 5 bases and J lost 6; bases outside the gene matches: 8. The CDR3 DNA sequence: TGTGCCAGCAGCCGAGGGGCGGGAGGCGCCGGGGAGCTGTTTTTT. Translating it yields CASSRGAGGAGELFF. Filled out from reference TRBV7-3 and TRBJ2-2, the complete variable domain reads GAGVSQTPSNKVTEKGKYVELRCDPISGHTALYWYRQSLGQGPEFLIYFQGTGAADDSGLPNDRFFAVRPEGSVSTLKIQRTERGDSAVYLCASSRGAGGAGELFFGEGSRLTVL.